The next 10 T cell receptor beta chains were all read from a single sample in a study of sequential checkpoint blockade in melanoma. The assay was immunoSEQ multiplex PCR, and TCRdb's table has in-frame clones only and misses some. Of about 18,000 clones listed, roughly two thirds are singletons. Regarding treatment: randomized to nivolumab then ipilimumab (arm A) or the reverse (arm B). The specimen was CD8+ T cells sorted from blood (inferred from file names), collected from a patient given nivolumab and ipilimumab in sequence. All receptors come from a human donor with melanoma.

The chain links TRBV6-6 to TRBJ2-5; 11 positions match TRBD2. Gene TRBJ2-7 matches the end of the DNA better, so the J call may be wrong. The CDR3 extends over 13 amino acids. The germline V gene encodes CDR1 MNHNY and CDR2 SVGAGI (reference sequence). CDR3 bases: TGTGCCGTTATTAGCGGGGGGGCCGACGAGCAGTACTTC. Translating it yields CAVISGGADEQYF.

As DNA, the CDR3 is TGCGCCAGCAGCCAACATAGCGGGAGCCAAGAGACCCAGTACTTC. Its translation: CASSQHSGSQETQYF. The V and J genes are TRBV4-1 and TRBJ2-5, with TRBD2 matching over 9 bases. V was pared by 2 bases and J by 1 base, with 2 bases of the junction left unmatched. The germline CDR1 and CDR2 sequences are MGHRA and YSYEKL. The CDR3 is 15 amino acids.

This clone came up a few times. This chain links TRBV7-9 with TRBJ2-1; D possibly corresponds to TRBD2 (6 bases). This CDR3 has 15 residues. Per germline, CDR1 SEHNR and CDR2 FQNEAQ (reference sequence). V shed 3 bases and J shed 2 bases, with 11 bases lying between them. The chain's CDR3 is CASSFGTSPYNEQFF. The CDR3 DNA sequence: TGTGCCAGCAGCTTCGGAACTAGCCCCTACAATGAGCAGTTCTTC.

This clone turned up a few times. The chain has TRBV4-1 and TRBJ2-7; tentatively, D is TRBD2 (7 bases). CDR1 is MGHRA, CDR2 YSYEKL, per germline. The V end lost 0 bases, the J end lost 3 bases, and 15 bases lay between the germline ends. This CDR3 is built from 16 residues. The chain's CDR3 is CASSQDGGAGYYEQYF. The CDR3, as DNA: TGCGCCAGCAGCCAAGATGGGGGGGCCGGGTACTACGAGCAGTACTTC.

The chain uses TRBV11-3 and TRBJ2-4; D is uncertain. Trimming pared 5 bases from V and 0 bases from J, leaving 14 bases between. The CDR3 loop spans 16 amino acids. Germline CDR1 reads SGHNT; CDR2 reads YENEEA. This chain's CDR3 is CASSPVFPGAKNIQYF. CDR3 in DNA: TGTGCCAGCAGCCCGGTTTTCCCGGGAGCCAAAAACATTCAGTACTTC. The whole variable domain, filled in from reference TRBV11-3 and TRBJ2-4, reads EAGVVQSPRYKIIEKKQPVAFWCNPISGHNTLYWYLQNLGQGPELLIRYENEEAVDDSQLPKDRFSAERLKGVDSTLKIQPAELGDSAVYLCASSPVFPGAKNIQYFGAGTRLSVL.

The rearrangement links TRBV7-9 to TRBJ2-4; D possibly corresponds to TRBD2 (6 bases). V was cut by 6 bases and J by 3 bases, with 21 bases left in between. CDR1 is SEHNR and CDR2 is FQNEAQ in the germline V gene (reference sequence). The CDR3 totals 17 residues. The CDR3: CASSNQGGEGVKNIQYF. In DNA form, the CDR3 reads TGTGCCAGCAGTAACCAGGGCGGGGAAGGGGTCAAAAACATTCAGTACTTC. The full variable domain, rest sourced from reference TRBV7-9 and TRBJ2-4, is DTGVSQNPRHKITKRGQNVTFRCDPISEHNRLYWYRQTLGQGPEFLTYFQNEAQLEKSRLLSDRFSAERPKGSFSTLEIQRTEQGDSAMYLCASSNQGGEGVKNIQYFGAGTRLSVL.

The chain uses TRBV10-1 and TRBJ2-7, with a weak D call TRBD1 (6 bases). Trimming took 2 bases from V and 5 from J, leaving 13 bases between them. Germline values: CDR1 WNHNN, CDR2 SYGVQD (reference sequence). The CDR3 is 14 amino acids. CDR3 nucleotide sequence: TGCGCCAGCAGTGAGGTCGGACAGACCCACGAGCAGTACTTC. Its protein is CASSEVGQTHEQYF.

The rearrangement links TRBV4-3 to TRBJ1-2; no definite D call. Germline CDR1 is LGHNA and CDR2 is YSLEER. Trimming removed 0 bases at V and 6 bases at J, with 14 bases between. The CDR3 sequence is 15 residues long. CDR3 coding DNA: TGCGCCAGCAGCCAAGAGATGCAGGTTCCAAATGGCTACACCTTC. This encodes CASSQEMQVPNGYTF.

On this clone: A read error may account for a junction end that differs from germline. The chain joins TRBV7-2 to TRBJ2-5, with 8 bases matching TRBD2. This CDR3 region has 18 residues. CDR1 and CDR2 (germline): SGHTA, FQGNSA. CDR3 in amino acids: CASSPGLEREPYQDTQYF. The CDR3 DNA is TGTGCCAGCAGCCCCGGACTCGAGCGGGAGCCTTATCAAGATACCCAGTACTTC.

This clone was detected only a few times. This chain joins TRBV2 and TRBJ2-3; TRBD2 aligns across 10 bases. From germline, CDR1 is SNHLY and CDR2 FYNNEI. The CDR3 runs to 15 residues. Unmatched junction bases numbered 9, after V lost 6 bases and J lost 6 bases. The CDR3 region is CASRARGLAADTQYF. CDR3 DNA: TGTGCCAGCAGGGCCCGAGGACTAGCGGCGGATACGCAGTATTTT.